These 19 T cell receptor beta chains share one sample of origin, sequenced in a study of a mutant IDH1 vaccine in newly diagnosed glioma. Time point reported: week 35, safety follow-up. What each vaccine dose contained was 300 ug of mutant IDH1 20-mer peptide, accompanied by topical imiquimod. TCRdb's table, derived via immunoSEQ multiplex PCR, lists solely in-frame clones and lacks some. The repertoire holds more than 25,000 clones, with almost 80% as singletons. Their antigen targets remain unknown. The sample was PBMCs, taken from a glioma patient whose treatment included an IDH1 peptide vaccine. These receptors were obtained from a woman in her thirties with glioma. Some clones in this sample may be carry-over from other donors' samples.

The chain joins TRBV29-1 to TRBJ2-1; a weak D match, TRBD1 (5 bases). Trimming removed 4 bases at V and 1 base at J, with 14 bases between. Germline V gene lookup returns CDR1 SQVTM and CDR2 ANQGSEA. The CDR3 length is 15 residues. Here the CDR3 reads CSVVIGDPSYNEQFF. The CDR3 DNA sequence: TGCAGCGTTGTTATAGGGGATCCTTCCTACAATGAGCAGTTCTTC.

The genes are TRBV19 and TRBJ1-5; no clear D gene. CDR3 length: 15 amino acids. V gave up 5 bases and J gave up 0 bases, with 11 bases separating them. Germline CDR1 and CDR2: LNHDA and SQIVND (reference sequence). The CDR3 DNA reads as TGTGCCAGTAGTGCCAGTTCGTATAGCAATCAGCCCCAGCATTTT. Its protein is CASSASSYSNQPQHF. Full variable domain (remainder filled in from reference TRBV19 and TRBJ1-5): DGGITQSPKYLFRKEGQNVTLSCEQNLNHDAMYWYRQDPGQGLRLIYYSQIVNDFQKGDIAEGYSVSREKKESFPLTVTSAQKNPTAFYLCASSASSYSNQPQHFGDGTRLSIL.

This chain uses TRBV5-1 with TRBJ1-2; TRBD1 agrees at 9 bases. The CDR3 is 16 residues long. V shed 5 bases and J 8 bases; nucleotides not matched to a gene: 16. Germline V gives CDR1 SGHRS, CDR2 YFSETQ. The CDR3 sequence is CASRSGQGILGEGYTF. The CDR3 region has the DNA TGCGCCAGCAGATCAGGACAGGGGATCCTCGGAGAGGGCTACACCTTC.

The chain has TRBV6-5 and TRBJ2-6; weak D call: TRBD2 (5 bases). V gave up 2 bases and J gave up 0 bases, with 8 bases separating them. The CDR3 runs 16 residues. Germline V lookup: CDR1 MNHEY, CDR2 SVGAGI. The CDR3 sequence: CASSYVGSSGANVLTF. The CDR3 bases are TGTGCCAGCAGTTACGTAGGGAGCTCTGGGGCCAACGTCCTGACTTTC.

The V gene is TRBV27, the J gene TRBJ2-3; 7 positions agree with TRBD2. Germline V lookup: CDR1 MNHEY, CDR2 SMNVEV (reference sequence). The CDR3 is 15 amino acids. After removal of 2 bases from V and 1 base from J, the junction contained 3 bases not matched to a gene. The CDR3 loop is CASSLGRVGTDTQYF. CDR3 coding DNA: TGTGCCAGCAGTTTAGGGAGGGTCGGCACAGATACGCAGTATTTT.

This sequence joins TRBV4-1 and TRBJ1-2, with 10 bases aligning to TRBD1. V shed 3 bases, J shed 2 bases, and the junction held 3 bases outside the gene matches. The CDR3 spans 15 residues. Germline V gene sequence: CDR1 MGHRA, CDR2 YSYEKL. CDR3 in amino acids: CASSQKGQGNYGYTF. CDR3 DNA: TGCGCCAGCAGCCAGAAGGGACAGGGGAACTATGGCTACACCTTC.

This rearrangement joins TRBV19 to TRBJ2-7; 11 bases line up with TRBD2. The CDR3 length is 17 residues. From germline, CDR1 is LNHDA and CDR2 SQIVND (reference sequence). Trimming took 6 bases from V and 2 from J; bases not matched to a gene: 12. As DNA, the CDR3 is TGTGCCAGTAGCCGGACTAGCGGGTTTTCCCTTCCCTACGAGCAGTACTTC. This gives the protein CASSRTSGFSLPYEQYF.

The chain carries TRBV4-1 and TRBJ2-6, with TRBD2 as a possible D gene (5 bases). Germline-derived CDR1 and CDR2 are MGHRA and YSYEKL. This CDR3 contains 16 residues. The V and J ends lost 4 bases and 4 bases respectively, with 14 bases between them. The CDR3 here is CASSPTLRVGANVLTF. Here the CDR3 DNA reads TGCGCCAGCAGCCCGACTTTGCGGGTCGGGGCCAACGTCCTGACTTTC.

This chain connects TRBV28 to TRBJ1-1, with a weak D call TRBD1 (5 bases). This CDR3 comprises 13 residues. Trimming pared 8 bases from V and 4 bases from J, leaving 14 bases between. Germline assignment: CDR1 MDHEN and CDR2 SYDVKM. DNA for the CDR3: TGTGCCAGCCGGAGAGGGGCTGGCACTGAAGCTTTCTTT. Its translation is CASRRGAGTEAFF.

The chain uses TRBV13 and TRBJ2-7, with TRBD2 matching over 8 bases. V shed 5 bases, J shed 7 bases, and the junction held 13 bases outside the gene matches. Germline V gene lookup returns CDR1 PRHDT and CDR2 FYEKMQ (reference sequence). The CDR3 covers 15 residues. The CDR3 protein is CASSPTRAGGEEQYF. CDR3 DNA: TGTGCCAGCAGCCCTACCCGGGCGGGAGGAGAAGAGCAGTACTTC.

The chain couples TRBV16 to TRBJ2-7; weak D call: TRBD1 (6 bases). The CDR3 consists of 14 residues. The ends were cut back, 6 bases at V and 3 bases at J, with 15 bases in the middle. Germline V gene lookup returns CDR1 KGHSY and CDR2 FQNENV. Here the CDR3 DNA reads TGTGCCAGCAGTTCCAATACAGGGAGCTACGAGCAGTACTTC. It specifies CASSSNTGSYEQYF.

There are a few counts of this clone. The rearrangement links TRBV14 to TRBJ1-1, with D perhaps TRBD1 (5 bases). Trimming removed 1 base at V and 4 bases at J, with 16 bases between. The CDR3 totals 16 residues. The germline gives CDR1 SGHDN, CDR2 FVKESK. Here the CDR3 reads CASSQGSLWGSTEAFF. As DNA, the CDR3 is TGTGCCAGCAGCCAAGGGTCCCTCTGGGGCAGCACTGAAGCTTTCTTT. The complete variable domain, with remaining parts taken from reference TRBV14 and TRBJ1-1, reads EAGVTQFPSHSVIEKGQTVTLRCDPISGHDNLYWYRRVMGKEIKFLLHFVKESKQDESGMPNNRFLAERTGGTYSTLKVQPAELEDSGVYFCASSQGSLWGSTEAFFGQGTRLTVV.

The CDR3 spells CASRANTGELFF. As DNA, the CDR3 is TGTGCCAGCAGGGCTAACACCGGGGAGCTGTTTTTT. V and J are TRBV7-9 and TRBJ2-2; D remains ambiguous. Germline CDR1 reads SEHNR; CDR2 reads FQNEAQ (reference sequence). With 6 bases removed from V and 2 bases from J, the gap between germline ends came to 4 bases. There are 12 residues in the CDR3.

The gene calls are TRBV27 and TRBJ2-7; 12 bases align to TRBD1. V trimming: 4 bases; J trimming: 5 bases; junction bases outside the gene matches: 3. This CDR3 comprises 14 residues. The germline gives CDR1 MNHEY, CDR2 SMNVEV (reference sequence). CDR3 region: CASSWGTGGDEQYF. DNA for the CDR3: TGTGCCAGCAGTTGGGGGACAGGGGGCGACGAGCAGTACTTC.

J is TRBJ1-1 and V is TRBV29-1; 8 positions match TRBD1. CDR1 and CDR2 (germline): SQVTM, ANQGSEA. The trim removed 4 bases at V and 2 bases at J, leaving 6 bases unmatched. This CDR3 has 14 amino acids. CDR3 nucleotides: TGCAGCGTTGCCCGGACAGGGCCAAACACTGAAGCTTTCTTT. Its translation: CSVARTGPNTEAFF.

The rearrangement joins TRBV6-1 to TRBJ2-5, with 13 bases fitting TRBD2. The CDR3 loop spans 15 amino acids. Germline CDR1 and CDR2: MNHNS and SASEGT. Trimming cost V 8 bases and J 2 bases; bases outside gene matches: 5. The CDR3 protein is CASRRLAGGQETQYF. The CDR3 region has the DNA TGTGCCAGCCGCCGACTAGCGGGAGGACAAGAGACCCAGTACTTC.

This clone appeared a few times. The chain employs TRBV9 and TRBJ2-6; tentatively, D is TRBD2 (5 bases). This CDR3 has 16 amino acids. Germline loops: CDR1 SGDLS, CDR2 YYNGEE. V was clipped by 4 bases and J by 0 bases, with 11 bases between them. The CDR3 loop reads CASSPGVGSGANVLTF. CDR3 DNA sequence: TGTGCCAGCAGCCCCGGGGTGGGCTCTGGGGCCAACGTCCTGACTTTC.

In DNA, the CDR3 is TGTGCCAGCAGCAGGACAGTTGAAGCTTTCTTT. Translated, it gives CASSRTVEAFF. V and J are TRBV5-6 and TRBJ1-1; a weak D match, TRBD1 (6 bases). Germline CDR1 SGHDT, CDR2 YYEEEE. The CDR3 has 11 amino acids. Trimming cost V 4 bases and J 7 bases, with 8 bases left between them.

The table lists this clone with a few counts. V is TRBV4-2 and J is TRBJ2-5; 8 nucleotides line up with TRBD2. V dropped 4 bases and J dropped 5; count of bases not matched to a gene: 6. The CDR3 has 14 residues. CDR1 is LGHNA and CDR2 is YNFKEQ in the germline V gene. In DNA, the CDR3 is TGTGCCAGCAGCCCCCGGGCTAGCGGGGAGACCCAGTACTTC. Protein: CASSPRASGETQYF.